A selection of T cell receptor beta chains follows, all from one sample in a study of blood T cell repertoires in COVID-19. Repertoires were generated with immunoSEQ multiplex PCR, while TCRdb's copy carries only in-frame clones and drops some. The table includes tens of thousands of clones, 70% to 85% detected once. Sequencing was performed on peripheral blood. The receptors originated from a woman aged 55-70 years with acute or convalescent COVID-19. The CDR3 runs from the conserved cysteine through the conserved F or W. D genes are given only for firm matches. Expanded clones are given a class, and other clones once, few, many or no size at all.

J gene: TRBJ2-5; clone size: -; V gene: TRBV2; D gene: -; CDR3 DNA: TGTGCCAGCAGTGAAGCCGGCGGAGGGAAGGAGACCCAGTACTTC; CDR3 protein: CASSEAGGGKETQYF
J gene: TRBJ1-5; clone size: once; V gene: TRBV5-1; D gene: TRBD1; CDR3 DNA: TGCGCCAGCAGCCCTGGACAGGGGAGCAATCAGCCCCAGCATTTT; CDR3 protein: CASSPGQGSNQPQHF
J gene: TRBJ1-2; clone size: -; V gene: TRBV7-2; D gene: -; CDR3 DNA: TGTGCCAGCAGCTTATTCTCACTATCGGGTGACTACACCTTC; CDR3 protein: CASSLFSLSGDYTF
J gene: TRBJ1-4; clone size: -; V gene: TRBV5-4; D gene: -; CDR3 DNA: TGTGCCAGCAGCCGGGACTTTTCAACTAATGAAAAACTGTTTTTT; CDR3 protein: CASSRDFSTNEKLFF
J gene: TRBJ1-2; clone size: -; V gene: TRBV28; D gene: -; CDR3 DNA: TGTGCCAGCAGTTTAGGAGGGACCCAAGCTAACTATGGCTACACCTTC; CDR3 protein: CASSLGGTQANYGYTF
J gene: TRBJ2-1; clone size: -; V gene: TRBV11-2; D gene: -; CDR3 DNA: TGTGCCAGCAGCTTAAGACTAGTAGGTGAGCAGTTCTTC; CDR3 protein: CASSLRLVGEQFF
J gene: TRBJ1-5; clone size: -; V gene: TRBV24-1; D gene: -; CDR3 DNA: TGTGCCACCAGTGATTTACAGGTCAATCAGCCCCAGCATTTT; CDR3 protein: CATSDLQVNQPQHF
J gene: TRBJ2-1; clone size: -; V gene: TRBV3-1/TRBV3-2; D gene: TRBD1; CDR3 DNA: TGTGCCAGCAGCCAAGGTGGGACAGGGGGCTTCAATGAGCAGTTCTTC; CDR3 protein: CASSQGGTGGFNEQFF
J gene: TRBJ1-1; clone size: -; V gene: TRBV25-1; D gene: -; CDR3 DNA: TGTGCCAGCAGTGACCCGCTCCGGGGATCGAACACTGAAGCTTTCTTT; CDR3 protein: CASSDPLRGSNTEAFF
J gene: TRBJ1-2; clone size: -; V gene: TRBV24-1; D gene: -; CDR3 DNA: TGTGCCACCAGTGATTCAGGGAGGGATGGCTACACCTTC; CDR3 protein: CATSDSGRDGYTF
J gene: TRBJ2-3; clone size: -; V gene: TRBV5-4; D gene: TRBD2; CDR3 DNA: TGTGCGTTAAATAACGGGGGGGCTAGCACAGATACGCAGTATTTT; CDR3 protein: CALNNGGASTDTQYF
J gene: TRBJ1-5; clone size: -; V gene: TRBV12-3/TRBV12-4; D gene: -; CDR3 DNA: TGTGCCAGCAGACGACAGCGAAATCAGCCCCAGCATTTT; CDR3 protein: CASRRQRNQPQHF
J gene: TRBJ1-6; clone size: -; V gene: TRBV7-9; D gene: TRBD1; CDR3 DNA: TGTGCCAGCAGCTTACTCCAGACAGGGCTGGCTCCCCTCCACTTT; CDR3 protein: CASSLLQTGLAPLHF
J gene: TRBJ1-1; clone size: -; V gene: TRBV28; D gene: -; CDR3 DNA: TGTGCCATTGGGGAGGGGCAAAGAGAAGCTTTCTTT; CDR3 protein: CAIGEGQREAFF
J gene: TRBJ1-2; clone size: once; V gene: TRBV7-6; D gene: TRBD1; CDR3 DNA: TGTGCCAGCAGCTTCCAGGGGGCGCATGGCTACACCTTC; CDR3 protein: CASSFQGAHGYTF
J gene: TRBJ1-2; clone size: few; V gene: TRBV5-6; D gene: -; CDR3 DNA: TGTGCCAGCAGCTACAGGGTCGGTGGCTACACCTTC; CDR3 protein: CASSYRVGGYTF
J gene: TRBJ1-6; clone size: -; V gene: TRBV12-3/TRBV12-4; D gene: -; CDR3 DNA: TGTGCCAGCGGGGACACCCAATCACCCCTCCACTTT; CDR3 protein: CASGDTQSPLHF
J gene: TRBJ1-1; clone size: -; V gene: TRBV7-2; D gene: -; CDR3 DNA: TGTGCCAGCAGCTTTGACAGTTTGGGGAACACTGAAGCTTTCTTT; CDR3 protein: CASSFDSLGNTEAFF